This TCR beta chain was captured in a study of identical twins. Study-wide findings and caveats: Twins shared beta out-of-frame sequences in excess, but this excess was weaker. Reduced insertions were recorded for abundant cord blood beta clonotypes, with no such pattern in memory repertoires. Twins shared out-of-frame alpha sequences with excess low generation probability.

This CDR3 comprises 14 residues. CDR1 and CDR2 (germline): SQVTM, ANQGSEA. TCRdb reanalysed the 5' RACE reads using MiXCR and keeps one entry per CDR3 protein. This table holds around 1.7 million distinct CDR3 sequences, around 33% found once. This clonotype occurred once. Its antigen remains unknown. Sequenced input: cord blood. The sequence was obtained from a newborn girl in good health. This chain uses TRBV29-1 with TRBJ2-1; TRBD1 or TRBD2 may be the D gene (5 bases each). TRBJ2-7 explains the end of the DNA better; the J call may be wrong. As DNA, the CDR3 is TGCAGCGCCGGGCGAGGGAGTAGGGGCAATGAGCAGTACTTC. Its translation is CSAGRGSRGNEQYF.